Below, 2 T cell receptor beta chains from the same sample are listed, as sequenced in a study of blood T cell repertoires in COVID-19 (dated by TCRdb to 2020 to 2021). The library relied on the immunoSEQ multiplex PCR assay. In its TCRdb copy, this immuneACCESS table keeps in-frame sequences only and misses some clones. Where compared with another copy, unresolved V genes explain less than half of these, and the others have no known cause. This sample lists about 120,000 clones; around 88% were detected once. The biggest ten clones account for roughly 1% of the sample. Sequenced input: peripheral blood. The receptors were gathered from a woman in her 50s with active or convalescent COVID-19.

The genes are TRBV7-2 and TRBJ1-6, with 8 bases lining up with TRBD1. The germline V gene encodes CDR1 SGHTA and CDR2 FQGNSA. The CDR3 runs to 14 residues. V shed 3 bases, J shed 10 bases, and the junction held 5 bases outside the gene matches. The CDR3 spells CASSFGQGGSPLHF. Written as DNA, the CDR3 is TGTGCCAGCAGCTTTGGACAGGGTGGATCACCCCTCCACTTT.

The sample holds one count of this clone. CDR3 coding DNA: TGCGCCAGCAGTGAGGGAAGGGGACAGGGTGTCTCCTACGAGCAGTACTTC. It translates to CASSEGRGQGVSYEQYF. V usage is TRBV10-1 and J usage is TRBJ2-7; 9 nucleotides agree with TRBD1. The germline CDR1 and CDR2 sequences are WNHNN and SYGVQD (reference sequence). There are 17 residues in the CDR3. V lost 2 bases to trimming and J lost 0 bases; unmatched junction nucleotides: 8.